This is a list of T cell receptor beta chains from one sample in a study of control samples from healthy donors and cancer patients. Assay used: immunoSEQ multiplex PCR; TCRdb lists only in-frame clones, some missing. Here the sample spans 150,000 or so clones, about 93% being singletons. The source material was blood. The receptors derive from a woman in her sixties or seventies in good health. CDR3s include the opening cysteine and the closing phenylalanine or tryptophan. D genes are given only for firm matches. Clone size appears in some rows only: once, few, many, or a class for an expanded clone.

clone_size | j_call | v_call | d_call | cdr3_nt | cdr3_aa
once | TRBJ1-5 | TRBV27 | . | TGTGCCAGCAGTTCTGAAGGCGCAAGCAATCAGCCCCAGCATTTT | CASSSEGASNQPQHF
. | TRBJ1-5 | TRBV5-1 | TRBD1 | TGCGCCAGCAGCTTGGACGGGACAGTAGATCAGCCCCAGCATTTT | CASSLDGTVDQPQHF
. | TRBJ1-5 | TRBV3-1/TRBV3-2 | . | TGTGCCAGCAGCCAAGATAGAACAGGCTATCAGCCCCAGCATTTT | CASSQDRTGYQPQHF
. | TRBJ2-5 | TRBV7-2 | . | TGTGCCAGCAGCATCCGGGACTTTCAAGAGACCCAGTACTTC | CASSIRDFQETQYF
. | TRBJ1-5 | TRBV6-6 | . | TGTGCCAGCAGCCCGACAGGCCATAATCAGCCCCAGCATTTT | CASSPTGHNQPQHF
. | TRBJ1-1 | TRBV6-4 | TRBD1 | TGTGCCAGCAGGGGAGGGACAGGGATAAGGAACACTGAAGCTTTCTTT | CASRGGTGIRNTEAFF
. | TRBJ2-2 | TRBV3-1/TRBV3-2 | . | TGTGCCAGCAGCCCGCAGGAGAGCGGGGAGCTGTTTTTT | CASSPQESGELFF
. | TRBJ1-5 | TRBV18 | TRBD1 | TGTGCCAGCTCACCTGGACAGGGGGGTTTAGGCAATCAGCCCCAGCATTTT | CASSPGQGGLGNQPQHF
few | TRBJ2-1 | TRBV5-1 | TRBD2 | TGCGCCAGCAGCTTGGCAGCAGTAGCGGGGGCCATCTACAATGAGCAGTTCTTC | CASSLAAVAGAIYNEQFF
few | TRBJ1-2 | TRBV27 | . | TGTGCCAGCAGTTCCGGGGACATCTATGGCTACACCTTC | CASSSGDIYGYTF
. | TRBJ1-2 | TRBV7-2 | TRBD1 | TGTGCCAGCAGCTTCGGGACAGCAGAAAACTATGGCTACACCTTC | CASSFGTAENYGYTF
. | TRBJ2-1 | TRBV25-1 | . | TGTGCCAGCAGTGATTTATATGAGCAGTTCTTC | CASSDLYEQFF
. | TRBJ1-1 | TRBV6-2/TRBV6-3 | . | TGTGCCAGCAGTTACGCGGCAGGGTGGAACACTGAAGCTTTCTTT | CASSYAAGWNTEAFF
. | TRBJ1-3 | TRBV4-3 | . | TGCGCCAGCAGCCAGAGAGAGGGCCAGCCGTCATCGATAAGAAACACCATATATTTT | CASSQREGQPSSIRNTIYF
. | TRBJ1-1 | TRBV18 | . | TGTGCCAGCTCACCACCCGTTGGGGCCCAGAACACTGAAGCTTTCTTT | CASSPPVGAQNTEAFF
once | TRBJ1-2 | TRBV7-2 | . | TGTGCCAGCAGCTTAGTCAGGGGTGTAGGAGGCTACACCTTC | CASSLVRGVGGYTF
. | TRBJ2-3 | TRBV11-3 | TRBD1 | TGTGCCAGCAGCTCGGGACAGGTCAGCACAGATACGCAGTATTTT | CASSSGQVSTDTQYF
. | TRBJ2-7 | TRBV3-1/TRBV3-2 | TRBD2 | TGTGCCAGCAGCCACCGGACTAGCGACTTCTACGAGCAGTACTTC | CASSHRTSDFYEQYF
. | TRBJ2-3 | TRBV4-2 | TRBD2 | TGTGCCAGCAGCCAAGATTCGAGCACTAGCGGGAGCACAGATACGCAGTATTTT | CASSQDSSTSGSTDTQYF
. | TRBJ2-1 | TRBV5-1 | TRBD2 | TGCGCCAGCAGCTTTGCCGGGGGGACCTACAATGAGCAGTTCTTC | CASSFAGGTYNEQFF
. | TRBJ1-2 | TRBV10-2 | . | TGCGCCAGCAGTGAGAACAGTCTAGCACTATGGAGCTACACCTTC | CASSENSLALWSYTF
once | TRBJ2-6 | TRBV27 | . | TGTGCCAGCAGTTCACAGGGATCTGGGGCCAACGTCCTGACTTTC | CASSSQGSGANVLTF
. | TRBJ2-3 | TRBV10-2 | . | TGCGCCAGCAGTGGGAGCCGTACCACAGATACGCAGTATTTT | CASSGSRTTDTQYF
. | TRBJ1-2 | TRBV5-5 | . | TGTGCCAGCAGCTTCGGGACCTCTAACTATGGCTACACCTTC | CASSFGTSNYGYTF
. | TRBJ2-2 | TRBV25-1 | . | TGTGCCAGCAGTGAGATAGGCCCCGGCGGGGAGCTGTTTTTT | CASSEIGPGGELFF
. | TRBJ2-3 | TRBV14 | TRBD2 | TGTGCCAGCAGCCAAGCCTTACTAGCGGGGGGAGATACGCAGTATTTT | CASSQALLAGGDTQYF
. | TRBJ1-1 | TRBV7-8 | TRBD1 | TGTGCCAGCAGCTTACAGGGGGCGAACACTGAAGCTTTCTTT | CASSLQGANTEAFF
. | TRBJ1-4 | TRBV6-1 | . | TGTGCCAGCAGTGAAGCGCTATCGGGAGGTGATGAAAAACTGTTTTTT | CASSEALSGGDEKLFF
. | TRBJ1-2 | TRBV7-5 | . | TGTGCCAGAAATAAAAAAGGACAGCAGTTAACCTATGGCTACACCTTC | CARNKKGQQLTYGYTF
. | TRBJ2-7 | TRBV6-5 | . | TGTGCCAGCAGTTACGGTTGGACAGCCAACTACGAGCAGTACTTC | CASSYGWTANYEQYF
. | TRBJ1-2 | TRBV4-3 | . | TGCGCCAGCAGCCAAGACCTCCCCTTAGAAACCTATGGCTACACCTTC | CASSQDLPLETYGYTF
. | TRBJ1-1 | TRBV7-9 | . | TGTGCCAGCAGCCTGGGGCGAACTGAAGCTTTCTTT | CASSLGRTEAFF
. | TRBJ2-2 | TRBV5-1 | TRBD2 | TGCGCCAGCAGCTTGGTGGCTAGCGGGGGGACCGGGGAGCTGTTTTTT | CASSLVASGGTGELFF
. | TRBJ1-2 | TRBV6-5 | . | TGTGCCAGCAGTCCGACCTCGGGTGGCTACACCTTC | CASSPTSGGYTF
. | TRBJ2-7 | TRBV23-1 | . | TGCGCCAGCACGGACTCATCCTACGAGCAGTACTTC | CASTDSSYEQYF
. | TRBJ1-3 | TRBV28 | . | TGTGCCAGCACCACCCGAGAACGCCCTGGAAACACCATATATTTT | CASTTRERPGNTIYF
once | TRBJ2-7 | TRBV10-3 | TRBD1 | TGTGCCATCAGGCAACAGGGGGCAATTTGGGAGCAGTACTTC | CAIRQQGAIWEQYF
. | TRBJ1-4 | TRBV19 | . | TGTGCCAGTAGTATAGACATGGCCCCGACAAGTAATGAAAAACTGTTTTTT | CASSIDMAPTSNEKLFF
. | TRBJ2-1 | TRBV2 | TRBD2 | TGTGCCAGCACCCAAGCGGGGTTTATCGGTGTCGATGAGCAGTTCTTC | CASTQAGFIGVDEQFF
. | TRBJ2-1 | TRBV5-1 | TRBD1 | TGCGCCAGCAGCGGGGGGACAGGCTACAATGAGCAGTTCTTC | CASSGGTGYNEQFF
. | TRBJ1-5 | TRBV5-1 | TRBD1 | TGCGCCAGCAGCCAAGGACAGGGTGGTAGCAATCAGCCCCAGCATTTT | CASSQGQGGSNQPQHF
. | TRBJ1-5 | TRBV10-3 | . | TGTGCCATCAGTGAGGAATATAGCAATCAGCCCCAGCATTTT | CAISEEYSNQPQHF
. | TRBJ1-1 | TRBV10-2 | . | TGCGCCAGCAGTGACAGGGGAGTGGCTGAAGCTTTCTTT | CASSDRGVAEAFF
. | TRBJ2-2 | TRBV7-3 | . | TGTGCCAGCAGCTTAACTCACCGGACCGGGGAGCTGTTTTTT | CASSLTHRTGELFF
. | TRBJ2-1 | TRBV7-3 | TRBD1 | TGTGCCAGCAGCCCCTATTCCCAGACAGGGTTATCCTACAATGAGCAGTTCTTC | CASSPYSQTGLSYNEQFF
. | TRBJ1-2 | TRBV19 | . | TGTGCCAGTAGTAGTCGAGACAGAGTATATGGCTACACCTTC | CASSSRDRVYGYTF
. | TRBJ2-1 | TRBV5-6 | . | TGTGCCAGCAGCTTGGAGGCAGTTGAGCAGTTCTTC | CASSLEAVEQFF
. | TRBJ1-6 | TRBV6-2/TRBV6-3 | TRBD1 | TGTGCCAGCAGTTATTTCGGGACAGGGGGAAATTCACCCCTCCACTTT | CASSYFGTGGNSPLHF
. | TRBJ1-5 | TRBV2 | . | TGTGCCACTTCAGCGGGCAGGGGAGCGAGTCAGCCCCAGCATTTT | CATSAGRGASQPQHF
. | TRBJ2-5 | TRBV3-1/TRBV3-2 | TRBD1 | TGTGCCAGCAGCCATATGGGGGACAGCTTGTGGGAGACCCAGTACTTC | CASSHMGDSLWETQYF
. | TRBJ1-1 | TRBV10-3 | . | TGTGCCATCAGGGCAGGACACCCGTTGAACACTGAAGCTTTCTTT | CAIRAGHPLNTEAFF